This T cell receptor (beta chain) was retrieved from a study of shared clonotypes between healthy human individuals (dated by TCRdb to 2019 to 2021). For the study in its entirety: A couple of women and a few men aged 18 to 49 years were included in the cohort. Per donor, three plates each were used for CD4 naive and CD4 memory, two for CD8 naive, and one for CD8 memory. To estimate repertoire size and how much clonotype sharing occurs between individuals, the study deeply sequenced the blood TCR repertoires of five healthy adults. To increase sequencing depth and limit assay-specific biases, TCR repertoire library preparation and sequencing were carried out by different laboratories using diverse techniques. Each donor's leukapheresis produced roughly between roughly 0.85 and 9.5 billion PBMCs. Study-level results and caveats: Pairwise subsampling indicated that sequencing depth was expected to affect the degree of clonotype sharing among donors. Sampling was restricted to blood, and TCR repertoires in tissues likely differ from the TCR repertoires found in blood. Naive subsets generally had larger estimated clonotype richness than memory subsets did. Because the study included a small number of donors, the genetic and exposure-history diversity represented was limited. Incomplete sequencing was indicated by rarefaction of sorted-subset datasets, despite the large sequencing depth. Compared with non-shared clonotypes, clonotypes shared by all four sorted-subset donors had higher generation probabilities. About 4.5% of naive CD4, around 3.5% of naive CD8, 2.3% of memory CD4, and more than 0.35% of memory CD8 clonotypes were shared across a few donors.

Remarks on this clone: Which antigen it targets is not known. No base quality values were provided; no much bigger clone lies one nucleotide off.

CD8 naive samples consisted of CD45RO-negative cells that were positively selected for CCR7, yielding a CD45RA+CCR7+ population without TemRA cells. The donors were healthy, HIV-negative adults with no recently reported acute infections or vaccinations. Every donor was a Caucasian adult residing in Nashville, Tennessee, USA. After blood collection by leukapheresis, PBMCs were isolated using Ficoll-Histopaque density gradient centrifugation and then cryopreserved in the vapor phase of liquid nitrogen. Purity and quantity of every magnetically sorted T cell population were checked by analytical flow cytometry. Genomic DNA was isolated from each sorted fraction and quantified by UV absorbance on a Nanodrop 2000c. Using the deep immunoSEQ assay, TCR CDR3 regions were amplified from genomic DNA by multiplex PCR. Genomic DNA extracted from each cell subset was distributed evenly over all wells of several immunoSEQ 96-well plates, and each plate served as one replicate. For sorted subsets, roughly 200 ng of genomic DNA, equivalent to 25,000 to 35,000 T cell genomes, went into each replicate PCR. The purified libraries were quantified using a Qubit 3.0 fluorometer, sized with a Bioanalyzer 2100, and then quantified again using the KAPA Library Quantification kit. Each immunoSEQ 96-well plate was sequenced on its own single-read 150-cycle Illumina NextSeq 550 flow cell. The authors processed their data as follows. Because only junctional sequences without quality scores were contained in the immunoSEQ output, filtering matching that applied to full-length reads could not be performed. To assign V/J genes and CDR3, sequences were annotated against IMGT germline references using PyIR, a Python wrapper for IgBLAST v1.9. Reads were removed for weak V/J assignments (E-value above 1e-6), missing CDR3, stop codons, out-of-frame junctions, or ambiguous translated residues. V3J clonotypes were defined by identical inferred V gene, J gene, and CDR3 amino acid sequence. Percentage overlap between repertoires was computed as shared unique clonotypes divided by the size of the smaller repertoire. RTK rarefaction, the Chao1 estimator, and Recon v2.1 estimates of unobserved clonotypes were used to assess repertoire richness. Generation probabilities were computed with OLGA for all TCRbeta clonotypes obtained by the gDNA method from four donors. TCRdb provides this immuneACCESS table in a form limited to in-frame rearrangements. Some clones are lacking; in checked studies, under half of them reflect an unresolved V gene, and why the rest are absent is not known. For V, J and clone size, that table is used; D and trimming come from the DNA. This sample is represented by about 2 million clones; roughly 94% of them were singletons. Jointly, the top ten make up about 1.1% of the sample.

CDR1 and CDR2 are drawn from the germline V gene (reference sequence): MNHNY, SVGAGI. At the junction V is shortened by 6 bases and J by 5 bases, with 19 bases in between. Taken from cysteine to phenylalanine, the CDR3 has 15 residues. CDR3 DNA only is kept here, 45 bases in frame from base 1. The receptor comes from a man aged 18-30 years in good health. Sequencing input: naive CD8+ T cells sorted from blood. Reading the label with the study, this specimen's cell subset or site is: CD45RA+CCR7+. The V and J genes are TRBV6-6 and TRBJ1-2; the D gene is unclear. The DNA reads TGTGCCAGCAGCCTAGAGAAGGGCGAGGAATATGGCTACACCTTC. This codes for CASSLEKGEEYGYTF.